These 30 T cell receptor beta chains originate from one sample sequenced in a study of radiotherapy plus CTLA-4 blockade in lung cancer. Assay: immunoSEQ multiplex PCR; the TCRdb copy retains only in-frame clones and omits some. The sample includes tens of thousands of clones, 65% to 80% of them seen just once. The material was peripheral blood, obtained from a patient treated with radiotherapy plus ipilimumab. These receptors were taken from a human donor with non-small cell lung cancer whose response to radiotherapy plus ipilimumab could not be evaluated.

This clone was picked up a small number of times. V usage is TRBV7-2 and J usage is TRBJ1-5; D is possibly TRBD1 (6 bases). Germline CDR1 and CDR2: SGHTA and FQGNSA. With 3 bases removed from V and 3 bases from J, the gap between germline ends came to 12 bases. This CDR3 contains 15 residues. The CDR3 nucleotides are TGTGCCAGCAGCTTCCAGGGGACCAACAATCAGCCCCAGCATTTT. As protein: CASSFQGTNNQPQHF.

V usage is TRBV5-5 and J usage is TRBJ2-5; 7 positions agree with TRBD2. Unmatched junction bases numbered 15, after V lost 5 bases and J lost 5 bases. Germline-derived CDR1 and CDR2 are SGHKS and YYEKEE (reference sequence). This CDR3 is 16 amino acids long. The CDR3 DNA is TGTGCCAGCAGTCGAAGGGGCGGGGGTTTTGAGGAGACCCAGTACTTC. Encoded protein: CASSRRGGGFEETQYF.

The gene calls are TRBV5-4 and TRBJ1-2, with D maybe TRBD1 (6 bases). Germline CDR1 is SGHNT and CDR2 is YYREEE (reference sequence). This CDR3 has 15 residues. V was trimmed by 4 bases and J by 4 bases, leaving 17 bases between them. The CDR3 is CASSQGRQTIYGYTF. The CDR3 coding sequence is TGTGCCAGCAGCCAGGGGAGACAGACGATCTATGGCTACACCTTC.

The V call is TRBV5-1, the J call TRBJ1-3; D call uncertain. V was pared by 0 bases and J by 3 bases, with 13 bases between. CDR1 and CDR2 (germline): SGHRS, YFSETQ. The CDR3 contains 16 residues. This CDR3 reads CASSLDDTDLGNTIYF. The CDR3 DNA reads TGCGCCAGCAGCTTGGACGACACCGACCTTGGAAACACCATATATTTT. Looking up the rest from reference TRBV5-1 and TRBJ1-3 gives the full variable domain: KAGVTQTPRYLIKTRGQQVTLSCSPISGHRSVSWYQQTPGQGLQFLFEYFSETQRNKGNFPGRFSGRQFSNSRSEMNVSTLELGDSALYLCASSLDDTDLGNTIYFGEGSWLTVV.

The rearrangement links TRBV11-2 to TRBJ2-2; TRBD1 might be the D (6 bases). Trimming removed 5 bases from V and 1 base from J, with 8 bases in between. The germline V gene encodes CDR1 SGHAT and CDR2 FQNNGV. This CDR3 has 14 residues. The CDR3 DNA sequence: TGTGCCAGCAGCAAGGACAGGAACACCGGGGAGCTGTTTTTT. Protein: CASSKDRNTGELFF.

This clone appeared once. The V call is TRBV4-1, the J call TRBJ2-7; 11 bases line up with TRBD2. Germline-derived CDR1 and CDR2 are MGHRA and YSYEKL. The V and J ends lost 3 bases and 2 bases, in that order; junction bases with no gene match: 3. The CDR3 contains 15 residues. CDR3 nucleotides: TGCGCCAGCAGCCAGTATAGCGGGGGGGCCTACGAGCAGTACTTC. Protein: CASSQYSGGAYEQYF.

The DNA for the CDR3 is TGTGCCAGCAGTTCCGAATCCAGGGGCATTTACGAGCAGTACTTC. Protein sequence: CASSSESRGIYEQYF. The V call is TRBV27, the J call TRBJ2-7; a weak D match, TRBD1 (6 bases). The V gene lost 4 bases and the J gene lost 4 bases, with 17 bases spanning the gap. Germline CDR1 reads MNHEY; CDR2 reads SMNVEV (reference sequence). CDR3 length equals 15 residues.

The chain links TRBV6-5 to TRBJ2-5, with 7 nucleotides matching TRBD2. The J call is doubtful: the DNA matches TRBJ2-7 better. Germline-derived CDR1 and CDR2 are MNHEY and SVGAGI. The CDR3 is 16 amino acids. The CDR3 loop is CASSFDGRGSSYEQYF. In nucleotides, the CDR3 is TGTGCCAGCAGTTTTGACGGGCGGGGGAGCTCCTACGAGCAGTACTTC.

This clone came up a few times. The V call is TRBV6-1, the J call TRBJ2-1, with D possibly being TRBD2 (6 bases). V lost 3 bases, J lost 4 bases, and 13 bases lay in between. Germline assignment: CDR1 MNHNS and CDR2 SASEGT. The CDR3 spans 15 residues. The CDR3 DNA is TGTGCCAGCAGTGAGTGGGACTTGGGTTACAATGAGCAGTTCTTC. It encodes CASSEWDLGYNEQFF.

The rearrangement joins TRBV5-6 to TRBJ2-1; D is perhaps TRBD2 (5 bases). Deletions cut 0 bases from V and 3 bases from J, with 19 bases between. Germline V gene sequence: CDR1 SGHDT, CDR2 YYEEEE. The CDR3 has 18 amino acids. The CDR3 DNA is TGTGCCAGCAGCTTGGCCGAGGGCTGGTCCGTCCACTACAATGAGCAGTTCTTC. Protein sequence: CASSLAEGWSVHYNEQFF.

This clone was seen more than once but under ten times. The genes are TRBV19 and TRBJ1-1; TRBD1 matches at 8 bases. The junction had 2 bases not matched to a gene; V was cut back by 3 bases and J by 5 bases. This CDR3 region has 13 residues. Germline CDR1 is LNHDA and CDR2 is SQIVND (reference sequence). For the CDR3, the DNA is TGTGCCAGTAGTATGACAGGGGAAACTGAAGCTTTCTTT. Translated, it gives CASSMTGETEAFF.

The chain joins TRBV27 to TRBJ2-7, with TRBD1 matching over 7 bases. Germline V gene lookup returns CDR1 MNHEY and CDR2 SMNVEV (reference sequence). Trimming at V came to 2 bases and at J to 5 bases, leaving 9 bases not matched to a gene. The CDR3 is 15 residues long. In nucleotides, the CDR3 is TGTGCCAGCAGTTTAGGGGTCCAGGGGACAGACGAGCAGTACTTC. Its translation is CASSLGVQGTDEQYF.

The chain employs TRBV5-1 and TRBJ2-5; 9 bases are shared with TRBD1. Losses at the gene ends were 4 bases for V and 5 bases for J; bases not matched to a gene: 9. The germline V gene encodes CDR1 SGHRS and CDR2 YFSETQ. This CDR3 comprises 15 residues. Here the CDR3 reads CASSGGDRVTETQYF. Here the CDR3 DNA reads TGCGCCAGCAGCGGGGGGGACAGGGTAACGGAGACCCAGTACTTC.

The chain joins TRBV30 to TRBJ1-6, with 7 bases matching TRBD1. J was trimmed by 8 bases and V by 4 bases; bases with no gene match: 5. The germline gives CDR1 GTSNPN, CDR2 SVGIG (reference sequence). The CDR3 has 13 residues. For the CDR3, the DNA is TGTGCCTGGAACCTCAGGGGGGATTCACCCCTCCACTTT. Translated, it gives CAWNLRGDSPLHF.

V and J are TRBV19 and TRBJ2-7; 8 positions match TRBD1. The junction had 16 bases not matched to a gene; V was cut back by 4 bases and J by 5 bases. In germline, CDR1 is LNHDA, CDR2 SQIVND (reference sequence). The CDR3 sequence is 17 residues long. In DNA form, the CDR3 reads TGTGCCAGTAGTAACTTGTTCCGCCGGACAGGGTTCAACGAGCAGTACTTC. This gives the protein CASSNLFRRTGFNEQYF.

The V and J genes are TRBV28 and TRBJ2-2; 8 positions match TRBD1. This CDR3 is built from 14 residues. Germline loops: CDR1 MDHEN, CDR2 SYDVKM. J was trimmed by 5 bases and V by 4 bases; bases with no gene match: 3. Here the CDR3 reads CASSWTGITGELFF. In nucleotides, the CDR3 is TGTGCCAGCAGTTGGACAGGGATAACCGGGGAGCTGTTTTTT.

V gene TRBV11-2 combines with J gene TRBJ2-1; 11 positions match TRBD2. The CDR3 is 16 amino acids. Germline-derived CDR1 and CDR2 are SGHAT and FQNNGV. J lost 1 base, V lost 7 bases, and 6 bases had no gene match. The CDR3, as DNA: TGTGCCAGCATGCGCATAGCGGGAGGGTCCTACAATGAGCAGTTCTTC. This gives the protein CASMRIAGGSYNEQFF.

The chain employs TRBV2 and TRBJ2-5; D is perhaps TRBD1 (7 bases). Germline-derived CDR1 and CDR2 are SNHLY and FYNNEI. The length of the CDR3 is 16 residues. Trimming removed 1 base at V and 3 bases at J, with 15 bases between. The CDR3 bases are TGTGCCAGCAGTGAAGAGGGGGGCAGGGGGGAAGAGACCCAGTACTTC. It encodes CASSEEGGRGEETQYF.

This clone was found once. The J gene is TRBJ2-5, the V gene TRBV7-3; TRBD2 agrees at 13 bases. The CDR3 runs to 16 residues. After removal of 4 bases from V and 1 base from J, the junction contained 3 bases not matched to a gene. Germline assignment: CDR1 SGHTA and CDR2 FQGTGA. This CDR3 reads CASSSGLAGAQETQYF. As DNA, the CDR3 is TGTGCCAGCAGCTCCGGACTAGCGGGGGCCCAAGAGACCCAGTACTTC.

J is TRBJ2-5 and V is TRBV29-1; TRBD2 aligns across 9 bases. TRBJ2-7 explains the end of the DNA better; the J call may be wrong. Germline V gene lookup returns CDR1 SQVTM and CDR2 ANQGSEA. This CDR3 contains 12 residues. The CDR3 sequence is CSGLAGPYEQYF. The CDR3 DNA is TGCAGCGGGCTAGCGGGGCCCTACGAGCAGTACTTC.

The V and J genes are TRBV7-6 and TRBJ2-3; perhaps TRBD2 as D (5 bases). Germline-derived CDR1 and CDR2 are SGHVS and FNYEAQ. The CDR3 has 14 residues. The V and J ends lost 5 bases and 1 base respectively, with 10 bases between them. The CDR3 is CASSPLEGTDTQYF. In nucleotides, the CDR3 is TGTGCCAGCAGCCCCCTGGAGGGCACAGATACGCAGTATTTT.

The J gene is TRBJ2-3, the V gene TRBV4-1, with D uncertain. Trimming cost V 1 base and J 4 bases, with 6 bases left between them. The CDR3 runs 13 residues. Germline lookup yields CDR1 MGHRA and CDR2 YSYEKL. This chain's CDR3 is CASSQVGADTQYF. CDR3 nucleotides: TGCGCCAGCAGCCAAGTTGGAGCAGATACGCAGTATTTT.

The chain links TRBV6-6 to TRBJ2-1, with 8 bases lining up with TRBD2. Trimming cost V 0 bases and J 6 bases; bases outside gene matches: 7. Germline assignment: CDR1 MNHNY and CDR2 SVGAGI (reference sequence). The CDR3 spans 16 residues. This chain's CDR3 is CASSYSGGTRVNEQFF. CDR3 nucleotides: TGTGCCAGCAGTTACTCGGGTGGGACTAGGGTCAATGAGCAGTTCTTC.

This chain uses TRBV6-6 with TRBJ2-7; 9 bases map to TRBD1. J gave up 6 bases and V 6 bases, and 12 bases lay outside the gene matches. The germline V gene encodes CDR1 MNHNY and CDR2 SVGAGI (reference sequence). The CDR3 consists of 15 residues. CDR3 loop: CASSLTGGSPSEQYF. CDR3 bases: TGTGCCAGCAGCCTTACAGGGGGCTCGCCCTCCGAGCAGTACTTC.

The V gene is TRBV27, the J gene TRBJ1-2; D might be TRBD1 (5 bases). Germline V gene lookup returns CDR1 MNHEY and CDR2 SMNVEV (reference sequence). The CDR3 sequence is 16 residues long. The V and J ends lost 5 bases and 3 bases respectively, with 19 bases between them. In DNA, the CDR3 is TGTGCCAGCAGTCCCTCTCAGGGTCAGGCCTACTATGGCTACACCTTC. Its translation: CASSPSQGQAYYGYTF.

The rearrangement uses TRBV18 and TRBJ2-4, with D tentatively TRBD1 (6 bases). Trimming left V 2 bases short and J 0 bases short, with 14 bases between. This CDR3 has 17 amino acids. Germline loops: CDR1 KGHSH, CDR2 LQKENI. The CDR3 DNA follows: TGTGCCAGCTCACCAACCCAGGGGCTAATAGCCAAAAACATTCAGTACTTC. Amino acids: CASSPTQGLIAKNIQYF.

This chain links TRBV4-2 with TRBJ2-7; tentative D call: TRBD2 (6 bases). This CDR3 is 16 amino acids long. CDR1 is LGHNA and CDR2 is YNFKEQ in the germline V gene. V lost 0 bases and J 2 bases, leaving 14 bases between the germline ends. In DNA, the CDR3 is TGTGCCAGCAGCCAAGATTCCGAAGGGGAGGCCTACGAGCAGTACTTC. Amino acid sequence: CASSQDSEGEAYEQYF.

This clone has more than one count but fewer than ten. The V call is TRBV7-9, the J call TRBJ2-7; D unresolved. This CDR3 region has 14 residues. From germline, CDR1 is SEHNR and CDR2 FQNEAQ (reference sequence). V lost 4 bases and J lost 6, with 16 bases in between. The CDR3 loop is CASSYSQWAGEQYF. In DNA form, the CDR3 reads TGTGCCAGCAGCTATTCCCAATGGGCTGGCGAGCAGTACTTC.

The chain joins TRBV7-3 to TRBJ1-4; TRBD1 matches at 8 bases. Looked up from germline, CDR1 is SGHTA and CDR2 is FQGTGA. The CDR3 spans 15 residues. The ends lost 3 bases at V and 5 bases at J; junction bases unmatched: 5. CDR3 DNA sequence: TGTGCCAGCAGCTTGGCAGGGGGCGGAAATGAAAAACTGTTTTTT. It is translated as CASSLAGGGNEKLFF. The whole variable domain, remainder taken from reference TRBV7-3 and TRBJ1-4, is GAGVSQTPSNKVTEKGKYVELRCDPISGHTALYWYRQSLGQGPEFLIYFQGTGAADDSGLPNDRFFAVRPEGSVSTLKIQRTERGDSAVYLCASSLAGGGNEKLFFGSGTQLSVL.

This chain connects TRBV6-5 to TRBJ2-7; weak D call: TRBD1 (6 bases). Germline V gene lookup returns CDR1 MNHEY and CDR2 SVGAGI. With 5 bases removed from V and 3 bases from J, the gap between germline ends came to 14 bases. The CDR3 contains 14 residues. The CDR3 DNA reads TGTGCCAGCAGTGAAGGGGGTAGGGGCTACGAGCAGTACTTC. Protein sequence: CASSEGGRGYEQYF.